Included here is one TCR beta chain sequence, with context. No antigen is known for it. The CDR3 is made up of 14 amino acids. Germline V gene sequence: CDR1 SGDLS, CDR2 YYNGEE. V shed 2 bases and J shed 7 bases, with 15 bases lying between them. These data are taken from a study of Tregs in tolerant kidney transplant recipients. Data came from immunoSEQ multiplex PCR; TCRdb stores just in-frame clones and leaves some out. Among about 77,000 clones listed, around 98% were seen once. Study outcomes and limitations: Tregs expanded with activated donor B cells seemed most donor-specific. The small number of patients limits these findings pending further validation.

The sequencing used CD4+ T cells from blood, collected before the transplant. This receptor was obtained from a human donor who received a combined kidney and bone marrow transplant. The chain combines TRBV9 with TRBJ1-2; D unresolved. This CDR3 reads CASSVFKGNSGYTF. The DNA of the CDR3 is TGTGCCAGCAGCGTCTTTAAAGGAAACAGTGGCTACACCTTC.